What follows are 4 T cell receptor beta chains derived from one specimen sequenced in a study of T cells in Graves' hyperthyroidism and ophthalmopathy. Amplification yielded TCR beta CDR3 regions, with RNA transcripts as the source. A set of HTBI primers served as the primers for a first-round RT-PCR of the TCR CDR3. MiXCR, run by TCRdb on the multiplex PCR reads, gives a single entry per CDR3 protein. The table shows about 400,000 distinct CDR3 sequences, with 15% to 19% occurring only once. The sequenced sample was blood. These receptor sequences come from a woman aged 18-35 years with Graves' hyperthyroidism.

This clonotype was detected many times. This chain connects TRBV5-1 to TRBJ2-7, with D tentatively TRBD2 (5 bases). Trimming took off 3 bases at V and 3 bases at J, with 16 bases between the two ends. There are 15 residues in the CDR3. CDR1 is SGHRS and CDR2 is YFSETQ in the germline V gene. As DNA, the CDR3 is TGCGCCAGCAGCTCCCGGGGTAGCGCCTTCTACGAGCAGTACTTC. Its translation is CASSSRGSAFYEQYF.

Concerning this clonotype: One end of the junction is discordant with germline, which a read error may explain. The chain has TRBV2 and TRBJ1-2; D possibly corresponds to TRBD1 (6 bases). The V gene's germline CDR1 is SNHLY and CDR2 FYNNEI. The CDR3 has 16 residues. The CDR3: CGSSGTPGHHNYGYTF. CDR3 DNA: TGTGGCAGCAGTGGGACTCCGGGACACCATAACTATGGCTACACCTTC.

About this clonotype: This may stem from a read error, because a much larger clone lies one nucleotide away. J is TRBJ1-2 and V is TRBV19; possible D gene TRBD1, 5 bases. Germline V gene sequence: CDR1 LNHDA, CDR2 SQIVND (reference sequence). This CDR3 region has 14 residues. This chain's CDR3 is CASSTYQGAYGCTF. CDR3 nucleotide sequence: TGTGCCAGTAGTACCTACCAGGGTGCCTATGGCTGCACCTTC.

CDR3 coding DNA: TGTGCCAGCAGACATCTCTCTGGAAACACCATATATTTT. It is translated as CASRHLSGNTIYF. The rearrangement links TRBV19 to TRBJ1-3, with unresolved D. V lost 9 bases, J lost 0 bases, and 9 bases lay in between. This CDR3 is built from 13 residues. From germline, CDR1 is LNHDA and CDR2 SQIVND (reference sequence).